This section outlines one T cell receptor (beta chain) sequence together with its context. The CDR3 is 14 residues long. Trimming pared 4 bases from V and 3 bases from J, leaving 12 bases between. Germline loops: CDR1 MNHEY, CDR2 SMNVEV (reference sequence). Clones were read by immunoSEQ multiplex PCR, and TCRdb kept only the in-frame ones, dropping some. The sample has a few hundred thousand clones, around 89% seen once. The sample originates from a study of blood T cell repertoires in COVID-19. Study-level information: Acute and convalescent COVID-19 specimens originated in the United States, Italy and Spain. PBMCs, B-cell-depleted T cells, or T cells provided the cDNA or gDNA that made up the material.

This chain joins TRBV27 and TRBJ1-2; D remains ambiguous. The sequenced material came from peripheral blood. The clonotype originates from a man aged 25-45 years with acute or convalescent COVID-19. As DNA, the CDR3 is TGTGCCAGCAGTTCTAATGCTGCTTACTATGGCTACACCTTC. This encodes CASSSNAAYYGYTF.